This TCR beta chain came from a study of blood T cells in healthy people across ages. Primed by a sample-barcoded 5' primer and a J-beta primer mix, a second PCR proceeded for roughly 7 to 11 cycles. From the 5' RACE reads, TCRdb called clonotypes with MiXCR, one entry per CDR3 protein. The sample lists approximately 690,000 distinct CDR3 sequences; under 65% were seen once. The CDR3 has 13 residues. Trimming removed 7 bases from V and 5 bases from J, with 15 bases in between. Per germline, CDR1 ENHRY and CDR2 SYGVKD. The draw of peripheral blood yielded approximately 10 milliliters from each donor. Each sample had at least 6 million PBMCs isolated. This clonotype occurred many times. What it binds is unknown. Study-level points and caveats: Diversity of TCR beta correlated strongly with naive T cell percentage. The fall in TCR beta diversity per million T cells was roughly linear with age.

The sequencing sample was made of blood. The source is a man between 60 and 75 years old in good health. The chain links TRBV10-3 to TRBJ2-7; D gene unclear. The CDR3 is CAITDGRFDEQYF. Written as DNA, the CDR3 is TGTGCCATCACGGACGGACGCTTCGACGAGCAGTACTTC.